The clone carrying this T cell receptor (beta chain) was counted between two and nine times. One entry per CDR3 protein results from TCRdb running MiXCR on the 5' RACE reads. The table shows 200,000 to 250,000 distinct CDR3 sequences, with approximately 7.3% occurring only once. These data belong to a study of identical twins. Between the trimmed V and J ends, which lost 0 bases and 2 bases, there was a span of 8 bases. Germline CDR1 reads MNHEY; CDR2 reads SMNVEV (reference sequence). The CDR3 totals 14 residues. A further study also used this sample, focusing on yellow fever vaccine responses in identical twins.

The chain employs TRBV27 and TRBJ2-7, with D uncertain. Sample: CD8+ T cells sorted from blood. This TCR derives from a woman in her late teens or twenties in good health. CDR3 amino acids: CASSLSGYAYEQYF. CDR3 nucleotides: TGTGCCAGCAGTTTATCTGGCTATGCCTACGAGCAGTACTTC.